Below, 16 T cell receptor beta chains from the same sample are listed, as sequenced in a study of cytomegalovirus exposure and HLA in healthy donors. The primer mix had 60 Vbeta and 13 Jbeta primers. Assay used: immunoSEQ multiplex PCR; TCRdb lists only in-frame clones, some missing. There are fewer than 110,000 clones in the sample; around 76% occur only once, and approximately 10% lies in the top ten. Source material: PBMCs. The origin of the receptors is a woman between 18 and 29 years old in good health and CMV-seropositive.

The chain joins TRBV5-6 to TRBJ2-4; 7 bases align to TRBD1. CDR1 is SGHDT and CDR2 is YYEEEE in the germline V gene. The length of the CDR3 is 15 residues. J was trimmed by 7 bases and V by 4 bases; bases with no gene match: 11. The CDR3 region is CASSVGMGQNNIQYF. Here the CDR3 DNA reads TGTGCCAGCAGCGTAGGAATGGGACAGAATAACATTCAGTACTTC.

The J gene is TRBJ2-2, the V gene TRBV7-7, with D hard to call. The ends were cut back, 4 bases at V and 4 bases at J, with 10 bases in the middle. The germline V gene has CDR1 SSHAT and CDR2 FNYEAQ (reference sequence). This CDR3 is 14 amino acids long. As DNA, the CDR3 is TGTGCCAGCAGCTCCCGAGGTGGCACCGGGGAGCTGTTTTTT. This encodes CASSSRGGTGELFF.

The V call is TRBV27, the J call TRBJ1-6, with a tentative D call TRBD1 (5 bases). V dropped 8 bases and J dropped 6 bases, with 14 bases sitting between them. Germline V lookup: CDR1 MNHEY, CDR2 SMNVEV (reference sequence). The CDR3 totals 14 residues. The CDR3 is CASAGWGGNSPLHF. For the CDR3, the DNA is TGTGCCAGCGCAGGTTGGGGGGGTAATTCACCCCTCCACTTT.

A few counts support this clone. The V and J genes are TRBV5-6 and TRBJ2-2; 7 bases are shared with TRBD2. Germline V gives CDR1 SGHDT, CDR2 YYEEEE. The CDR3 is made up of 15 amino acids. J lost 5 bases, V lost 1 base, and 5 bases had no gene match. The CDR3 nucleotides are TGTGCCAGCAGCTTGCCCCAGGGAGGGACCGGGGAGCTGTTTTTT. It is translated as CASSLPQGGTGELFF.

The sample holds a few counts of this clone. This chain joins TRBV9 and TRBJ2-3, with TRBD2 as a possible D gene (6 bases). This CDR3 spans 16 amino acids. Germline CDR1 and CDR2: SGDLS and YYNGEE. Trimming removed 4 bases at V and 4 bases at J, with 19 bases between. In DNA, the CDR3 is TGTGCCAGCAGCCCCCACGGAGGGAGCAGGTCAGATACGCAGTATTTT. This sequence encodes CASSPHGGSRSDTQYF. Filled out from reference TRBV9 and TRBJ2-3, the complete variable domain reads DSGVTQTPKHLITATGQRVTLRCSPRSGDLSVYWYQQSLDQGLQFLIQYYNGEERAKGNILERFSAQQFPDLHSELNLSSLELGDSALYFCASSPHGGSRSDTQYFGPGTRLTVL.

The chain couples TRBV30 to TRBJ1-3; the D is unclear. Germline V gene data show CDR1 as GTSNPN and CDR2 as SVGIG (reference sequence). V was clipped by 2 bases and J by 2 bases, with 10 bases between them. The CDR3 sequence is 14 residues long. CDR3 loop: CAWSTSSPGNTIYF. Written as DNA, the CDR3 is TGTGCCTGGAGTACTAGTTCTCCTGGAAACACCATATATTTT.

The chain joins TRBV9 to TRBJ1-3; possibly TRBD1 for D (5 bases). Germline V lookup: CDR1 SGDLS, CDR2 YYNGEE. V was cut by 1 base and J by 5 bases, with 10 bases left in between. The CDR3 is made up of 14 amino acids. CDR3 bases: TGTGCCAGCAGCGTACTCGGGGGGAGAAACACCATATATTTT. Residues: CASSVLGGRNTIYF. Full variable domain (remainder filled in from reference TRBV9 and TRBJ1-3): DSGVTQTPKHLITATGQRVTLRCSPRSGDLSVYWYQQSLDQGLQFLIQYYNGEERAKGNILERFSAQQFPDLHSELNLSSLELGDSALYFCASSVLGGRNTIYFGEGSWLTVV.

The CDR3 loop reads CASSQIGIQGAEAFF. CDR3 nucleotide sequence: TGCGCCAGCAGCCAAATAGGGATCCAGGGCGCTGAAGCTTTCTTT. This chain joins TRBV4-3 and TRBJ1-1; perhaps TRBD1 as D (5 bases). Germline V gives CDR1 LGHNA, CDR2 YSLEER. V lost 2 bases and J 6 bases, leaving 16 bases between the germline ends. The CDR3 runs to 15 residues.

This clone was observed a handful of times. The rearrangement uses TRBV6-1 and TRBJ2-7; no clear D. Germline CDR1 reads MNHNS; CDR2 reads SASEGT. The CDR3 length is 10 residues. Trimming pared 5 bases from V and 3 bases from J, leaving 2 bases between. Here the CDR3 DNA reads TGTGCCAGCAGTTACTACGAGCAGTACTTC. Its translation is CASSYYEQYF.

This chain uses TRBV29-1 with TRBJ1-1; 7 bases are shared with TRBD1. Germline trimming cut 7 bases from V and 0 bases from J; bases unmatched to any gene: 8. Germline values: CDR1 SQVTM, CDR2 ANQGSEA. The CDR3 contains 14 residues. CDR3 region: CSACPTGLNTEAFF. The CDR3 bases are TGCAGCGCCTGCCCGACAGGGCTGAACACTGAAGCTTTCTTT.

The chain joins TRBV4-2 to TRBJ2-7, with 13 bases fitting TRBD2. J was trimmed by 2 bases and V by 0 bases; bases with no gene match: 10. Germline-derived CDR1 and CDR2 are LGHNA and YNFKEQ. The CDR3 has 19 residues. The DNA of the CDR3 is TGTGCCAGCAGCCAAGATGTAAAACTAGCGGGAGGGCCCACCTACGAGCAGTACTTC. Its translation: CASSQDVKLAGGPTYEQYF.

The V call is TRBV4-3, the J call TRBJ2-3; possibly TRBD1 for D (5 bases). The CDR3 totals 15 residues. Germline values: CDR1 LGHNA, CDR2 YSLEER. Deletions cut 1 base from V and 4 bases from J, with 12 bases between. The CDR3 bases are TGCGCCAGCAGCCAAGGGGTAGGGGTAGCAGATACGCAGTATTTT. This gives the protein CASSQGVGVADTQYF.

DNA for the CDR3: TGTGCCAGCAGCCCCTTCGGCGGTCAGCCCCAGCATTTT. Its translation is CASSPFGGQPQHF. The rearrangement links TRBV16 to TRBJ1-5; D uncertain. This CDR3 has 13 amino acids. Looked up from germline, CDR1 is KGHSY and CDR2 is FQNENV. V lost 4 bases to trimming and J lost 6 bases, with 10 bases between them.

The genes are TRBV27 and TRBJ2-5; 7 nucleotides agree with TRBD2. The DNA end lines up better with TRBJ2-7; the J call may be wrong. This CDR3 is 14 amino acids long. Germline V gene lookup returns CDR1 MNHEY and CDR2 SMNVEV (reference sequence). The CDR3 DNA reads TGTGCCAGCAGTGTAGGACTAGGATTCTACGAGCAGTACTTC. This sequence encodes CASSVGLGFYEQYF.

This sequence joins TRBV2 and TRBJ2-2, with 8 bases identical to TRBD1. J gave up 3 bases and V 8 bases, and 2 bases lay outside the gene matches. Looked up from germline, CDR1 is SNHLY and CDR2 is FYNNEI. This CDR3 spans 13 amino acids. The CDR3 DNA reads TGTGCCAGCGGGACAGGCTACACCGGGGAGCTGTTTTTT. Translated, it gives CASGTGYTGELFF.

The CDR3 sequence is CASSLQGVSGNTIYF. CDR3 bases: TGTGCCAGCAGCTTGCAGGGGGTCTCTGGAAACACCATATATTTT. The chain couples TRBV5-6 to TRBJ1-3; TRBD1 aligns across 7 bases. The germline gives CDR1 SGHDT, CDR2 YYEEEE. The trim removed 1 base at V and 0 bases at J, leaving 1 base unmatched. This CDR3 region has 15 residues. The variable domain in full, completed from reference TRBV5-6 and TRBJ1-3, reads DAGVTQSPTHLIKTRGQQVTLRCSPKSGHDTVSWYQQALGQGPQFIFQYYEEEERQRGNFPDRFSGHQFPNYSSELNVNALLLGDSALYLCASSLQGVSGNTIYFGEGSWLTVV.